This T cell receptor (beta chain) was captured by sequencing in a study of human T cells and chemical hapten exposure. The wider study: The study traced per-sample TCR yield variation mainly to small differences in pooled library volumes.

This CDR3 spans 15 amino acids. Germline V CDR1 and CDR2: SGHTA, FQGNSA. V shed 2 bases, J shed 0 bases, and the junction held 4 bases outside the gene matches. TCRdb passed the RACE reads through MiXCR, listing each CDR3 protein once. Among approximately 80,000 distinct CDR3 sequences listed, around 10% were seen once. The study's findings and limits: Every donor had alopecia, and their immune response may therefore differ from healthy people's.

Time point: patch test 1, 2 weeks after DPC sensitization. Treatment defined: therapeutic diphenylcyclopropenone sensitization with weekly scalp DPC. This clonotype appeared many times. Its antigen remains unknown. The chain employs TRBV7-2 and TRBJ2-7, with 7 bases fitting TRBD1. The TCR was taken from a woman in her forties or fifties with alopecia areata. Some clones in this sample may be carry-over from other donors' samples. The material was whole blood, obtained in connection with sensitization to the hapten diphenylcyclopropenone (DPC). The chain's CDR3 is CASSLRGLSSYEQYF. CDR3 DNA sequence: TGTGCCAGCAGCTTAAGGGGGCTAAGCTCCTACGAGCAGTACTTC.